This entry lists 13 T cell receptor beta chains sequenced from one sample in a study of blood T cell repertoires in COVID-19. TCRdb's table, derived via immunoSEQ multiplex PCR, lists solely in-frame clones and lacks some. The repertoire has under 200,000 clones, more than 80% of them found once; the top ten carry 7.5% to 10%. The sample taken for sequencing was PBMCs or T cells enriched from blood (not recorded which). Every receptor here comes from a young woman who had recovered from COVID-19.

As to this clone: The CDR3 end shows no conserved phenylalanine or tryptophan, and so a read error is likely. No DNA is shown, since the ends of the CDR3 on it are uncertain; the CDR3 is the one TCRdb lists. V usage is TRBV2 and J usage is TRBJ2-3; the listed D gene, TRBD1, was not tested against the DNA. CDR1 is SNHLY, CDR2 FYNNEI, per germline. The CDR3 length equals 12 residues, ends included. The CDR3 sequence: CASSEEKGGSLS.

The genes are TRBV5-1 and TRBJ1-4, with TRBD1 matching over 11 bases. The trim removed 4 bases at V and 3 bases at J, leaving 2 bases unmatched. CDR3 size: 15 residues. Germline V gene sequence: CDR1 SGHRS, CDR2 YFSETQ. The CDR3 region has the DNA TGCGCCAGCAGCGCGGGACAGGGGGCTAATGAAAAACTGTTTTTT. This translates into CASSAGQGANEKLFF.

The chain's CDR3 is CAISESDGLRQPQHF. Here the CDR3 DNA reads TGTGCCATCAGTGAGTCGGACGGACTACGTCAGCCCCAGCATTTT. The V and J genes are TRBV10-3 and TRBJ1-5; D is ambiguous. Germline V gene data show CDR1 as ENHRY and CDR2 as SYGVKD. The CDR3 sequence is 15 residues long. The ends were cut back, 0 bases at V and 6 bases at J, with 12 bases in the middle.

The chain links TRBV10-3 to TRBJ1-6, with D possibly being TRBD1 (6 bases). The CDR3 extends over 16 amino acids. The germline CDR1 and CDR2 sequences are ENHRY and SYGVKD. The V and J ends lost 4 bases and 5 bases respectively, with 15 bases between them. CDR3 protein: CAISGSSGTNNSPLHF. CDR3 DNA: TGTGCCATCAGTGGTTCCTCCGGGACAAATAATTCACCCCTCCACTTT.

J is TRBJ1-1 and V is TRBV19, with TRBD1 matching 8 bases. The junction had 6 bases not matched to a gene; V was cut back by 4 bases and J by 5 bases. The CDR3 spans 14 residues. Looked up from germline, CDR1 is LNHDA and CDR2 is SQIVND (reference sequence). CDR3 residues: CASSRDRLTTEAFF. The CDR3 DNA follows: TGTGCCAGTAGTAGGGACAGGTTAACTACTGAAGCTTTCTTT.

This rearrangement joins TRBV7-3 to TRBJ2-5, with D maybe TRBD2 (6 bases). Germline CDR1 and CDR2: SGHTA and FQGTGA. V was shortened by 5 bases and J by 5 bases, with 18 bases between the two germline ends. The CDR3 runs to 15 residues. CDR3: CASSPTGTGGETQYF. The CDR3 region has the DNA TGTGCCAGCAGCCCAACCGGGACCGGAGGGGAGACCCAGTACTTC.

The chain employs TRBV5-5 and TRBJ2-7, with unresolved D. This CDR3 comprises 13 residues. Trimming stripped 2 bases from V and 3 bases from J, with 9 bases between. CDR1 SGHKS and CDR2 YYEKEE come from the germline V gene (reference sequence). The CDR3, as DNA: TGTGCCAGCAGCTTCGCGGAATACTACGAGCAGTACTTC. Translated: CASSFAEYYEQYF.

The chain carries TRBV4-1 and TRBJ1-6; D possibly corresponds to TRBD1 (6 bases). The germline V gene encodes CDR1 MGHRA and CDR2 YSYEKL. CDR3 length equals 14 residues. V lost 0 bases, J lost 9 bases, and 9 bases lay in between. CDR3 nucleotide sequence: TGCGCCAGCAGCCAAGAGGGGGCTGCTTCACCCCTCCACTTT. Amino acid sequence: CASSQEGAASPLHF.

The chain couples TRBV6-1 to TRBJ2-7, with 7 nucleotides matching TRBD1. V shed 1 base and J 8 bases; nucleotides not matched to a gene: 20. The CDR3 is 18 amino acids. Germline values: CDR1 MNHNS, CDR2 SASEGT. CDR3 sequence: CASSEDAGFWDRQRQQYF. The CDR3 bases are TGTGCCAGCAGTGAAGATGCTGGGTTTTGGGACAGACAAAGGCAGCAGTACTTC.

The chain couples TRBV6-5 to TRBJ2-4; TRBD2 aligns across 7 bases. This CDR3 is built from 14 residues. The germline CDR1 and CDR2 sequences are MNHEY and SVGAGI. Trimming at V came to 8 bases and at J to 1 base, leaving 5 bases not matched to a gene. The CDR3 nucleotides read TGTGCCAGCTGGGGGGGAGCGGCCAAAAACATTCAGTACTTC. Translation gives CASWGGAAKNIQYF.

This chain joins TRBV23-1 and TRBJ1-1; no reliable D call. TRBV23-1 is filed as an ORF, its function uncertain. The CDR3 covers 16 residues. Deletions cut 4 bases from V and 3 bases from J, with 18 bases between. The CDR3 protein is CASSLWYAKSHTEAFF. In nucleotides, the CDR3 is TGCGCCAGCAGTCTTTGGTATGCGAAGAGCCACACTGAAGCTTTCTTT.

On this clone: At one end the junction does not follow the germline gene, possibly because of a read error. The chain uses TRBV2 and TRBJ1-1; D is possibly TRBD1 (6 bases). The CDR3 consists of 14 residues. From germline, CDR1 is SNHLY and CDR2 FYNNEI. CDR3 sequence: CASGEDRSNTEAFF. In nucleotides, the CDR3 is TGTGCCAGCGGTGAGGACAGATCAAACACTGAAGCTTTCTTT.

This rearrangement joins TRBV9 to TRBJ2-2, with a possible D match to TRBD1 (7 bases). The V end was cut by 2 bases, the J end by 3 bases, with 17 bases between. Germline V CDR1 and CDR2: SGDLS, YYNGEE. This CDR3 comprises 17 residues. The CDR3 DNA is TGTGCCAGCAGCGTCCCGAGGTCCAGGGGGGACACCGGGGAGCTGTTTTTT. This translates into CASSVPRSRGDTGELFF.